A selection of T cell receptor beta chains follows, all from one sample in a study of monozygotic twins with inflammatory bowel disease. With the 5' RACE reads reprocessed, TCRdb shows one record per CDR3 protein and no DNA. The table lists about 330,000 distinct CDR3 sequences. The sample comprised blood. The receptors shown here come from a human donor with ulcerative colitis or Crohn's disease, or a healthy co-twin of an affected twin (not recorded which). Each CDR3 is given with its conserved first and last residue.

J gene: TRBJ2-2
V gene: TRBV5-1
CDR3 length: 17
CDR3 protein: CASSLASVARNTGELFF

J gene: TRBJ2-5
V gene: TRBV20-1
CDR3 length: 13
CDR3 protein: CSARRGQGETQYF

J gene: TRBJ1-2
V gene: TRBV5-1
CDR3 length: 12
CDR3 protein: CASSTTGGGYTF

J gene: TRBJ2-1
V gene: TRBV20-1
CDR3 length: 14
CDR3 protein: CSAKKEIGRHEQFF

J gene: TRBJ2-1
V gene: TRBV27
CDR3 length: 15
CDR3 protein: CASSKQGNSYNEQFF

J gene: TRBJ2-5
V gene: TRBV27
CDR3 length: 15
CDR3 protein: CASMEDFGGLETQYF

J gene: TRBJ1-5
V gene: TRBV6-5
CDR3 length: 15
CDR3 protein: CASSNLQIPNQPQHF

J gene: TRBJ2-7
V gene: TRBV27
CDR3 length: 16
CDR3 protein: CASSLSGLAGVFEQYF

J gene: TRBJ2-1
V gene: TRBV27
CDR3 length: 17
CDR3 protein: CASSPLSGSSSYNEQFF

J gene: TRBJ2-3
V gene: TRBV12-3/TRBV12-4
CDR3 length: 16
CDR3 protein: CASSLRGTAEADTQYF

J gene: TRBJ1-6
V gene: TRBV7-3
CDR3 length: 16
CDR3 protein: CASSLRPGRGNSPLHF

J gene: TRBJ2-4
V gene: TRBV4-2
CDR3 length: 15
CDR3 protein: CASSQTRVAKNIQYF

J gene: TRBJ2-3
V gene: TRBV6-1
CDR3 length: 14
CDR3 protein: CASSVAGTGNTQYF

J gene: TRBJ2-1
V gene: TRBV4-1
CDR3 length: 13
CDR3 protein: CASSHAGSFEQFF

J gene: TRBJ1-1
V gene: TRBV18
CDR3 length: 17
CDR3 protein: CASSREQGVGFNTEAFF

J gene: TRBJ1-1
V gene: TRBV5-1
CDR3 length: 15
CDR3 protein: CASSLEGLDRSVGSF

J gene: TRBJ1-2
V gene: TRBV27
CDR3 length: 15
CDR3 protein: CASSFRPFGHYGYTF

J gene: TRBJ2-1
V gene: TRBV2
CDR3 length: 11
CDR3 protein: CASSTGGAIFF

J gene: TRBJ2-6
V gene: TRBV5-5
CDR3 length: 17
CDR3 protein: CASSFGRGPSGANVLTF

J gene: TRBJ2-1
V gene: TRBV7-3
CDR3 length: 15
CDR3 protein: CASSPHGASVDEQFF

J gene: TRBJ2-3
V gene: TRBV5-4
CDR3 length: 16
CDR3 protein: CASSLGLAGHTDTQYF

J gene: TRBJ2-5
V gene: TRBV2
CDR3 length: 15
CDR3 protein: CTSSSDVVPKETQYF

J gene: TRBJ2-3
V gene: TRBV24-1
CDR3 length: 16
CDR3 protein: CATSDPKDRPQDTQYF

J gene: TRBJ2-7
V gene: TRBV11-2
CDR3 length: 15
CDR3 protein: CASRRTSGSSYEQYF

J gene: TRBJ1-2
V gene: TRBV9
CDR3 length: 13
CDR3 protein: CASSVDSKYGYTF

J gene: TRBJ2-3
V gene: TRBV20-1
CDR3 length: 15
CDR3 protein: CSAREPGIRTDTQYF

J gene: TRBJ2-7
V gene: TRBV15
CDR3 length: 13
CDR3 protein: CATSIFRGNEQYF

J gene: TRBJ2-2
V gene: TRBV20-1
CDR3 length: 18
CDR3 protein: CSARRTTSSGGYTGELFF

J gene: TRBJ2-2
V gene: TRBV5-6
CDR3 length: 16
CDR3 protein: CASSPPGGTNTGELFF

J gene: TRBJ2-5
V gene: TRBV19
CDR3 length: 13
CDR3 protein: CASNTRGSLAQYF

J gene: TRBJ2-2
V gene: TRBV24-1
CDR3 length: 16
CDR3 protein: CATSDLGAKGSGELFF